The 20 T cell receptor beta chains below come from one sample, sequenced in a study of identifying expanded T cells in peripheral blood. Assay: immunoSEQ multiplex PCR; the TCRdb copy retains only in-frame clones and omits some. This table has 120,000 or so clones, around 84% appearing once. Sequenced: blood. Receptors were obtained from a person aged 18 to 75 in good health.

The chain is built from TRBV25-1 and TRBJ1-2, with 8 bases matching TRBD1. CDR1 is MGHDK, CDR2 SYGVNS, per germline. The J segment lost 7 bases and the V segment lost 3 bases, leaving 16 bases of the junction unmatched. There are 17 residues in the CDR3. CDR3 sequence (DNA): TGTGCCAGCAGTGAGGGAGGACAGGGAGGATTAGTCTCTGGCTACACCTTC. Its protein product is CASSEGGQGGLVSGYTF.

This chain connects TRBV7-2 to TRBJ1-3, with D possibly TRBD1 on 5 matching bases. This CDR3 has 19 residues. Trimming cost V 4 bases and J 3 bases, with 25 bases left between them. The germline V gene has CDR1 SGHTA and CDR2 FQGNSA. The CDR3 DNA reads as TGTGCCAGCAGCTCTTTTAGTGGGGGGGGATTAAAACGTGGAAACACCATATATTTT. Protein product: CASSSFSGGGLKRGNTIYF.

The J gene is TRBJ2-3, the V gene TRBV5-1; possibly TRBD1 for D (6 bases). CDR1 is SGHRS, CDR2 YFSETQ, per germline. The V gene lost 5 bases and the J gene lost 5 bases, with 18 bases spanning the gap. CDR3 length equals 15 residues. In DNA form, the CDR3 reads TGCGCCAGCAGTCCTTTGGGGGCCCGGGGAGATACGCAGTATTTT. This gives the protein CASSPLGARGDTQYF.

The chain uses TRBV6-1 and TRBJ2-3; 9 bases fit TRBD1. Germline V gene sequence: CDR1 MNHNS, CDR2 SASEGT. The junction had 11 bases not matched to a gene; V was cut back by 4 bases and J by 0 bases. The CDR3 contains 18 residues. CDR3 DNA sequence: TGTGCCAGCAGTGTATTTCTCATCGGACAGGGGAGCACAGATACGCAGTATTTT. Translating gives CASSVFLIGQGSTDTQYF.

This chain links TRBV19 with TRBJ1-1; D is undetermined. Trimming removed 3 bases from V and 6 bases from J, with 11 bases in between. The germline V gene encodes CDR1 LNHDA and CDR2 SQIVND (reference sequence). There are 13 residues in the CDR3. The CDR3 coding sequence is TGTGCCAGTAGTATTGCCGGTTGGGCTGAAGCTTTCTTT. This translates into CASSIAGWAEAFF.

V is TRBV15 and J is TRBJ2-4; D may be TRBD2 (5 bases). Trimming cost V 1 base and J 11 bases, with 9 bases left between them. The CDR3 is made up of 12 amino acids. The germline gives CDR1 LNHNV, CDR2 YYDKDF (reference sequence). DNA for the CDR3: TGTGCCACCAGCAGAGGTCTAGCCCTTCAGTACTTC. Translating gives CATSRGLALQYF. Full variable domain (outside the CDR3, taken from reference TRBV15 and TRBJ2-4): DAMVIQNPRYQVTQFGKPVTLSCSQTLNHNVMYWYQQKSSQAPKLLFHYYDKDFNNEADTPDNFQSRRPNTSFCFLDIRSPGLGDTAMYLCATSRGLALQYFGAGTRLSVL.

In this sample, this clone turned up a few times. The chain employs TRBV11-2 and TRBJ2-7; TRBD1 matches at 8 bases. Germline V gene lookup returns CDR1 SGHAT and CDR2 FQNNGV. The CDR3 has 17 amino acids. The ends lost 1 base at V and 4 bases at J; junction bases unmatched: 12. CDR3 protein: CASSLGTPGQGWYEQYF. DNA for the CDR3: TGTGCCAGCAGCTTAGGTACACCCGGACAGGGTTGGTACGAGCAGTACTTC.

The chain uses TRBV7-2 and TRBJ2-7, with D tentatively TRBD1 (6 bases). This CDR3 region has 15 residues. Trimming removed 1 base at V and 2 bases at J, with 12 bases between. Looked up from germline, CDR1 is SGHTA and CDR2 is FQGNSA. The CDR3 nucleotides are TGTGCCAGCAGCTTAGGGCAGGGGCCACCCTACGAGCAGTACTTC. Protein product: CASSLGQGPPYEQYF.

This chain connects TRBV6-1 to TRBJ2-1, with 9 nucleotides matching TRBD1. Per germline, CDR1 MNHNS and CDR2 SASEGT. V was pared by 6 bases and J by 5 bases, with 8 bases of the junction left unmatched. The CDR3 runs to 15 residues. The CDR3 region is CASRAGTGYHNEQFF. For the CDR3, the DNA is TGTGCCAGCAGGGCCGGGACAGGGTACCACAATGAGCAGTTCTTC.

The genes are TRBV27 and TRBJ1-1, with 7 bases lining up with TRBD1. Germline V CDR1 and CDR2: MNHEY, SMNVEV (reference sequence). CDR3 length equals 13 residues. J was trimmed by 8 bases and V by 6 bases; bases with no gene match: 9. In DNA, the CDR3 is TGTGCCAGCAGAATACATCAGGGGGACGAAGCTTTCTTT. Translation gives CASRIHQGDEAFF.

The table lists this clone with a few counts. The CDR3 bases are TGTGCCAGCAGCCCTAAGGACAGGTTAGGAAACACCATATATTTT. It is translated as CASSPKDRLGNTIYF. The chain recombines TRBV7-9 with TRBJ1-3, with TRBD1 matching 7 bases. The trim removed 5 bases at V and 4 bases at J, leaving 8 bases unmatched. Germline loops: CDR1 SEHNR, CDR2 FQNEAQ (reference sequence). CDR3 length equals 15 residues. Drawing the rest from reference TRBV7-9 and TRBJ1-3, the complete variable domain is DTGVSQNPRHKITKRGQNVTFRCDPISEHNRLYWYRQTLGQGPEFLTYFQNEAQLEKSRLLSDRFSAERPKGSFSTLEIQRTEQGDSAMYLCASSPKDRLGNTIYFGEGSWLTVV.

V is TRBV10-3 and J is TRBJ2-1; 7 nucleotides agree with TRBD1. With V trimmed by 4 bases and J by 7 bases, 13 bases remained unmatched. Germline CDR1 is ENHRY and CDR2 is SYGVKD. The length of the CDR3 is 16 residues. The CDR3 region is CAISGQNRGRGNEQFF. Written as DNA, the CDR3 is TGTGCCATCAGTGGACAAAACAGGGGTCGAGGGAATGAGCAGTTCTTC.

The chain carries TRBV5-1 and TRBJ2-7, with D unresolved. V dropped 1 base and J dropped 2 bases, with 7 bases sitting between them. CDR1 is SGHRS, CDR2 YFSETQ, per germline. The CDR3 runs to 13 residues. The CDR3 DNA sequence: TGCGCCAGCAGCTTGACAGTGGCCTACGAGCAGTACTTC. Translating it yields CASSLTVAYEQYF.

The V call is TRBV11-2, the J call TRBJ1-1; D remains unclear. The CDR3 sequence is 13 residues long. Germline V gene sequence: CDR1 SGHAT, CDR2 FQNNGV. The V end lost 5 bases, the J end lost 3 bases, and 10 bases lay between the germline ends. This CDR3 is CASSLGAYTEAFF. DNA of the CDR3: TGTGCCAGCAGCCTGGGTGCGTACACTGAAGCTTTCTTT.

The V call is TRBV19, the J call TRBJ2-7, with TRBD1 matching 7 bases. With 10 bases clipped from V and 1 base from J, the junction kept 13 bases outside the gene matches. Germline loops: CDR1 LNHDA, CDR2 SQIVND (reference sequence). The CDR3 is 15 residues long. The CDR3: CATGHPGGKSYEQYF. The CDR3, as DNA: TGTGCCACTGGACACCCAGGGGGAAAATCCTACGAGCAGTACTTC. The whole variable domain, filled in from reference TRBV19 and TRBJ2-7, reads DGGITQSPKYLFRKEGQNVTLSCEQNLNHDAMYWYRQDPGQGLRLIYYSQIVNDFQKGDIAEGYSVSREKKESFPLTVTSAQKNPTAFYLCATGHPGGKSYEQYFGPGTRLTVT.

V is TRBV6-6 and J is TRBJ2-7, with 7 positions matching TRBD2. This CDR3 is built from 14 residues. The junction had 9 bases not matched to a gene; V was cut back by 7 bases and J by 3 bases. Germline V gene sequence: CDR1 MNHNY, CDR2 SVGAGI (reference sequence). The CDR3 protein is CASTRKLADYEQYF. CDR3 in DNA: TGTGCCAGCACCCGGAAGCTAGCGGACTACGAGCAGTACTTC.

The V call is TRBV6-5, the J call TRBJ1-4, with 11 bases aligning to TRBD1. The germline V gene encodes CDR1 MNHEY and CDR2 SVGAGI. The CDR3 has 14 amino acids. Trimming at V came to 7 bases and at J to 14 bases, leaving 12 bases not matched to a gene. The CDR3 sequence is CASTQGRTGGQLFF. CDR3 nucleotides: TGTGCCAGCACCCAAGGCCGGACAGGGGGCCAGCTGTTTTTT.

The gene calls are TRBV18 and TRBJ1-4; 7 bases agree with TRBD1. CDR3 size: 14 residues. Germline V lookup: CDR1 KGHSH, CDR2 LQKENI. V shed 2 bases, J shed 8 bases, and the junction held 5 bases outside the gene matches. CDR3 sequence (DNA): TGTGCCAGCTCACCATCAGGGGGAGGCGAAAAACTGTTTTTT. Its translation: CASSPSGGGEKLFF.

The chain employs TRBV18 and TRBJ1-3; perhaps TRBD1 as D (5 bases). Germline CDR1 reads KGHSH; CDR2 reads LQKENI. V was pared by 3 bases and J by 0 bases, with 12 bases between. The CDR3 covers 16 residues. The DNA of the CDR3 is TGTGCCAGCTCACCGTTCGGGGCCGACTCTGGAAACACCATATATTTT. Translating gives CASSPFGADSGNTIYF.

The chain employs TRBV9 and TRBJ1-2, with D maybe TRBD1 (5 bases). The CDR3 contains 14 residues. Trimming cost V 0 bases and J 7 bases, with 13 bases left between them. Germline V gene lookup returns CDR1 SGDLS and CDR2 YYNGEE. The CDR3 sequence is CASSVEGRGAGYTF. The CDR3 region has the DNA TGTGCCAGCAGCGTAGAAGGTCGGGGCGCTGGCTACACCTTC.